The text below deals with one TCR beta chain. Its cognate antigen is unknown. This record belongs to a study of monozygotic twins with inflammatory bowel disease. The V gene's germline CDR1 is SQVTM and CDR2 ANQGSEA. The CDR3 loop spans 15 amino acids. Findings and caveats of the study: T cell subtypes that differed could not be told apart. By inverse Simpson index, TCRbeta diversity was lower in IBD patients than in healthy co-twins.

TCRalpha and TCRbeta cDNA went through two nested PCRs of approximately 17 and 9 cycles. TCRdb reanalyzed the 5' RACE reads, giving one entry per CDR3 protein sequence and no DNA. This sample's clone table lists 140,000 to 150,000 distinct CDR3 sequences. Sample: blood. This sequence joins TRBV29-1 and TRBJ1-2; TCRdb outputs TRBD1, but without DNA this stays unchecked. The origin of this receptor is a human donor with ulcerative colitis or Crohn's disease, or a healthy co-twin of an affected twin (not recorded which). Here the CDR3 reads CSADPGTGGGSGYTF. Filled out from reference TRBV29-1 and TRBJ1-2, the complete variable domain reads SAVISQKPSRDICQRGTSLTIQCQVDSQVTMMFWYRQQPGQSLTLIATANQGSEATYESGFVIDKFPISRPNLTFSTLTVSNMSPEDSSIYLCSADPGTGGGSGYTFGSGTRLTVV.